This T cell receptor (beta chain) came from a study of blood T cell repertoires in COVID-19. Across the study: Researchers got acute and convalescent COVID-19 samples from the United States, Italy and Spain.

CDR1 and CDR2 from the germline V gene are SGHVS and FNYEAQ. This CDR3 has 15 amino acids. Trimming left V 1 base short and J 4 bases short, with 13 bases between. Profiled with immunoSEQ multiplex PCR; TCRdb holds only in-frame clones, not every one. Of about 24,000 clones in the sample, about 92% are singletons; the top ten hold 30% to 40%. The chain has TRBV7-6 and TRBJ1-2; D not certain. This receptor was identified in a man between 65 and 85 years old with active COVID-19. Sequenced: peripheral blood. CDR3 coding DNA: TGTGCCAGCAGCTTAGGAGGAGGGCTGAGCTATGGCTACACCTTC. It codes for CASSLGGGLSYGYTF.